This passage covers 8 T cell receptor beta chains from one sample sequenced in a study of T cell responses to AZD1222 COVID-19 vaccine. The repertoire was sequenced with immunoSEQ multiplex PCR; TCRdb's copy has only in-frame clones and lacks some. The sample has tens of thousands of clones, roughly 88% seen once. The source material was peripheral blood, sampled on day 0 of AZD1222 vaccination. The source of these receptors is an adult in good health.

V is TRBV6-5 and J is TRBJ2-2, with a tentative D call TRBD1 (5 bases). V was cut by 1 base and J by 13 bases, with 10 bases left in between. The CDR3 covers 12 residues. CDR1 and CDR2 (germline): MNHEY, SVGAGI. The CDR3 sequence: CASSYLRGGLFF. The CDR3 DNA is TGTGCCAGCAGTTACTTAAGGGGTGGGCTGTTTTTT.

Concerning this clone: At one boundary the junction diverges from the germline segment, which might be a read error. The chain is built from TRBV9 and TRBJ2-7; maybe TRBD2 (5 bases). CDR3 length equals 14 residues. CDR1 is SGDLS and CDR2 is YYNGEE in the germline V gene. This CDR3 is CASSVGGSGYVKDF. DNA for the CDR3: TGTGCCAGCAGCGTAGGCGGGTCAGGCTACGTTAAGGACTTC.

This chain connects TRBV7-2 to TRBJ1-1; 10 bases agree with TRBD1. Germline-derived CDR1 and CDR2 are SGHTA and FQGNSA. This CDR3 has 14 amino acids. The V segment lost 5 bases and the J segment 7 bases; nucleotides outside the gene matches: 7. The CDR3 nucleotides read TGTGCCAGCAGCCCCGACAGGGGGCGCCTTGAAGCTTTCTTT. This translates into CASSPDRGRLEAFF.

V and J are TRBV24-1 and TRBJ2-5; TRBD2 agrees at 8 bases. The CDR3 spans 13 residues. Trimming removed 5 bases from V and 5 bases from J; junction bases left unmatched: 3. Germline V gene sequence: CDR1 KGHDR, CDR2 SFDVKD. The CDR3 DNA reads as TGTGCCACCAGTGGCTCGGGGGGGGAGACCCAGTACTTC. This translates into CATSGSGGETQYF.

The V gene is TRBV6-1, the J gene TRBJ2-1, with D possibly TRBD1 on 6 matching bases. The CDR3 contains 15 residues. Trimming removed 2 bases at V and 0 bases at J, with 8 bases between. Germline CDR1 and CDR2: MNHNS and SASEGT. The CDR3 DNA sequence: TGTGCCAGCAGTGAACAGGGGTTCTCCTACAATGAGCAGTTCTTC. Translation gives CASSEQGFSYNEQFF.

The chain joins TRBV23-1 to TRBJ1-3; D uncertain. TRBV23-1 is labeled an ORF, and its function is uncertain. The CDR3 spans 15 residues. With 2 bases removed from V and 2 bases from J, the gap between germline ends came to 10 bases. As DNA, the CDR3 is TGCGCCAGCAGTCAACCCTGTTCCACTGGAAACACCATATATTTT. It is translated as CASSQPCSTGNTIYF.

This clone has just a few counts. The chain joins TRBV2 to TRBJ1-1; tentatively, D is TRBD1 (6 bases). Germline V gene sequence: CDR1 SNHLY, CDR2 FYNNEI. The CDR3 has 14 residues. Trimming left V 6 bases short and J 2 bases short, with 13 bases between. CDR3 protein: CASSPDRSNTEAFF. CDR3 bases: TGTGCCAGCAGCCCGGACAGAAGTAACACTGAAGCTTTCTTT. The full variable domain, with the rest looked up from reference TRBV2 and TRBJ1-1, is EPEVTQTPSHQVTQMGQEVILRCVPISNHLYFYWYRQILGQKVEFLVSFYNNEISEKSEIFDDQFSVERPDGSNFTLKIRSTKLEDSAMYFCASSPDRSNTEAFFGQGTRLTVV.

The chain carries TRBV7-8 and TRBJ2-7; D may match TRBD1 or TRBD2 (5 bases each). The CDR3 covers 15 residues. The V and J ends lost 5 bases and 3 bases respectively, with 17 bases between them. The V gene's germline CDR1 is SGHVS and CDR2 FQNEAQ. The CDR3 spells CASSRGGQGIYEQYF. DNA of the CDR3: TGTGCCAGCAGCCGAGGCGGGCAGGGAATCTACGAGCAGTACTTC.